The sequence of this TCR beta chain was determined in a study of PD-L1 blockade in urothelial cancer. About the study: Blood samples had a median of approximately 140,000 T cells, tens of thousands of unique TCRs, and clonality roughly 0.074.

Pretreatment and on-treatment blood mononuclear cell samples were taken, totaling between 1 and 8 time points per patient. CDR1 and CDR2 (germline): MNHNS, SASEGT. CDR3 length: 15 residues. Deletions cut 2 bases from V and 4 bases from J, with 14 bases between. What went into each PCR as a spike was synthetic TCR analog templates. Clones were sequenced by immunoSEQ multiplex PCR, and TCRdb holds only the in-frame ones, with some missing. The sample shows about 29,000 clones, 70% to 90% of them seen only once. This chain joins TRBV6-1 and TRBJ1-2; D may be TRBD1 (5 bases). The clonotype originates from a man between 50 and 59 years old with urothelial cancer. Here the sequenced sample was PBMCs, taken around atezolizumab (anti-PD-L1) treatment. CDR3 nucleotides: TGTGCCAGCAGTGAAACAGGAATAGTAGGCTATGGCTACACCTTC. As protein: CASSETGIVGYGYTF.